This entry describes one T cell receptor (beta chain). The antigen is unknown. The sample is drawn from a study of OX40 agonist ivuxolimab in advanced cancers. Broader study findings: Average numbers of expanded clones were greater in CD8+ T cells than in CD4+.

Germline V gene sequence: CDR1 MNHEY, CDR2 SMNVEV (reference sequence). The CDR3 contains 14 residues. Losses at the gene ends were 8 bases for V and 11 bases for J; bases not matched to a gene: 11. Libraries were prepared by immunoSEQ multiplex PCR; TCRdb keeps only in-frame clonotypes and omits some of them. Of about 83,000 clones in the sample, around 90% were seen once. The TCR sequence derives from an adult with an advanced solid tumor such as melanoma, head and neck, liver or kidney cancer. This chain joins TRBV27 and TRBJ1-4; 10 nucleotides agree with TRBD1. The sequenced sample was CD4+ or CD8+ T cells sorted from blood, obtained in a trial of the OX40 agonist ivuxolimab. CDR3 nucleotide sequence: TGTGCCAGCGCCTCGACAGGGGGCGCGGAGAAACTGTTTTTT. Amino acids: CASASTGGAEKLFF. Complete variable domain (other parts from reference TRBV27 and TRBJ1-4): EAQVTQNPRYLITVTGKKLTVTCSQNMNHEYMSWYRQDPGLGLRQIYYSMNVEVTDKGDVPEGYKVSRKEKRNFPLILESPSPNQTSLYFCASASTGGAEKLFFGSGTQLSVL.